Shown below are 24 T cell receptor beta chains from a single sample sequenced in a study of shared clonotypes between healthy human individuals (TCRdb year 2020). The library came from the immunoSEQ multiplex PCR assay. Imported from immuneACCESS, the table was reduced by TCRdb to in-frame sequences with V and J called. These copies leave out some clones; in studies compared against another copy, an unresolved V gene accounts for under half, and the cause of the remainder is not known. The sample table holds some 1 million clones, of which 70% to 80% were seen once. The top ten constitute over 1.3% of the sample. Sequenced input: memory CD4+ T cells sorted from blood. This specimen's cell subset or site label, per the study, means: CD45RA-negative fraction. The source is a man between 18 and 29 years old in good health.

About this clone: The junction differs from germline at one of its ends, possibly a read error. The chain has TRBV20-1 and TRBJ2-5; D is perhaps TRBD1 (6 bases). Germline values: CDR1 DFQATT, CDR2 SNEGSKA (reference sequence). The CDR3 totals 11 residues. CDR3 sequence: CSARAMSGAHF. The CDR3 DNA reads as TGCAGTGCTAGAGCCATGTCAGGGGCCCACTTC.

The sample holds one count of this clone. One end of the junction varies from germline; a read error may be responsible. This chain links TRBV4-3 with TRBJ1-4; D ambiguous. CDR1 and CDR2 (germline): LGHNA, YSLEER. The CDR3 is 14 residues long. The CDR3 here is CASNQSGFNEKLFF. The CDR3 nucleotides are TGCGCCAGCAACCAATCTGGGTTTAATGAAAAACTGTTTTTT.

This clone was seen a handful of times. This chain uses TRBV6-1 with TRBJ1-1; D not resolved. Per the germline V gene, CDR1 is MNHNS and CDR2 is SASEGT. The V and J ends lost 6 bases and 9 bases respectively, with 11 bases between them. The CDR3 runs to 11 residues. The CDR3, as DNA: TGTGCCAGCAGCGACCCTCAGAAAGCTTTCTTT. It is translated as CASSDPQKAFF.

This chain joins TRBV10-1 and TRBJ1-5, with a weak D call TRBD1 (6 bases). The CDR3 is 13 residues long. Germline lookup yields CDR1 WNHNN and CDR2 SYGVQD (reference sequence). The germline V and J ends were trimmed by 2 bases and 6 bases, with 8 bases remaining between them. This chain's CDR3 is CASSEGGRQPQHF. CDR3 nucleotides: TGCGCCAGCAGTGAGGGGGGGCGTCAGCCCCAGCATTTT.

The chain links TRBV28 to TRBJ2-1, with 7 bases that match TRBD2. The ends lost 6 bases at V and 3 bases at J; junction bases unmatched: 2. Looked up from germline, CDR1 is MDHEN and CDR2 is SYDVKM. There are 13 residues in the CDR3. The CDR3 loop is CASRGGNYNEQFF. The CDR3 DNA sequence: TGTGCCAGCAGGGGAGGGAACTACAATGAGCAGTTCTTC. Variable domain in full (rest from reference TRBV28 and TRBJ2-1): DVKVTQSSRYLVKRTGEKVFLECVQDMDHENMFWYRQDPGLGLRLIYFSYDVKMKEKGDIPEGYSVSREKKERFSLILESASTNQTSMYLCASRGGNYNEQFFGPGTRLTVL.

As for this clone: Within the sample, other DNA sequences also encode this same CDR3. The DNA for the CDR3 is TGTGCCAGCAGCTTGGTCGGAGGATCCTACGAGCAGTACTTC. Encoded protein: CASSLVGGSYEQYF. This sequence joins TRBV5-4 and TRBJ2-7; TRBD2 might be the D (5 bases). The CDR3 length is 14 residues. Germline CDR1 SGHNT, CDR2 YYREEE (reference sequence). V was trimmed by 0 bases and J by 1 base, leaving 8 bases between them.

In regard to this clone: The sample has other DNA sequences that encode this CDR3 too. The chain has TRBV7-9 and TRBJ2-1; possible D gene TRBD2, 5 bases. This CDR3 has 16 amino acids. V was pared by 0 bases and J by 0 bases, with 9 bases between. Looked up from germline, CDR1 is SEHNR and CDR2 is FQNEAQ (reference sequence). The CDR3 bases are TGTGCCAGCAGCTTAGCGGCGGGCAGCTCCTACAATGAGCAGTTCTTC. Amino acid sequence: CASSLAAGSSYNEQFF.

This clone was detected a few times. The chain links TRBV18 to TRBJ1-1; perhaps TRBD1 as D (6 bases). V was clipped by 8 bases and J by 6 bases, with 13 bases between them. In germline, CDR1 is KGHSH, CDR2 LQKENI. CDR3 length equals 12 residues. CDR3 in amino acids: CASMGQTSEAFF. The CDR3 DNA is TGTGCCAGCATGGGACAAACCTCTGAAGCTTTCTTT.

The chain combines TRBV18 with TRBJ1-3; 7 bases align to TRBD1. Unmatched junction bases numbered 7, after V lost 3 bases and J lost 2 bases. Per the germline V gene, CDR1 is KGHSH and CDR2 is LQKENI. CDR3 length equals 16 residues. The CDR3: CASSPLVQGAGNTIYF. In DNA, the CDR3 is TGTGCCAGCTCACCCTTGGTTCAGGGGGCTGGAAACACCATATATTTT.

This clone was seen ten or more times. This chain connects TRBV6-1 to TRBJ2-7; TRBD1 matches at 9 bases. The V and J ends lost 5 bases and 2 bases, in that order; junction bases with no gene match: 4. The CDR3 loop spans 14 amino acids. Germline V CDR1 and CDR2: MNHNS, SASEGT. This chain's CDR3 is CASSQQGATYEQYF. The CDR3 region has the DNA TGTGCCAGCAGTCAACAGGGGGCGACCTACGAGCAGTACTTC.

The chain combines TRBV5-4 with TRBJ2-4, with D possibly TRBD2 on 6 matching bases. The CDR3 sequence is 17 residues long. CDR1 is SGHNT, CDR2 YYREEE, per germline (reference sequence). Trimming stripped 4 bases from V and 5 bases from J, with 22 bases between. The CDR3 nucleotides read TGTGCCAGCAGCCCATTAGGGACTCCGGGGGAGGAAAACATTCAGTACTTC. It translates to CASSPLGTPGEENIQYF.

V is TRBV6-1 and J is TRBJ2-4; either TRBD1 or TRBD2 may supply D (5 bases each). The CDR3 has 16 amino acids. Germline CDR1 and CDR2: MNHNS and SASEGT. The germline V and J ends were trimmed by 1 base and 0 bases, with 10 bases remaining between them. CDR3 amino acids: CASSEVLGTAKNIQYF. The CDR3 DNA is TGTGCCAGCAGTGAAGTTCTTGGGACAGCCAAAAACATTCAGTACTTC.

The chain combines TRBV2 with TRBJ2-2; 7 nucleotides align to TRBD2. The CDR3 consists of 14 residues. Germline loops: CDR1 SNHLY, CDR2 FYNNEI. The V segment lost 7 bases and the J segment 4 bases; nucleotides outside the gene matches: 6. CDR3 sequence reads: CASIGGSTTGELFF. The CDR3 DNA is TGTGCCAGCATCGGCGGGAGCACCACCGGGGAGCTGTTTTTT.

The rearrangement uses TRBV4-2 and TRBJ2-7; maybe TRBD2 (6 bases). From germline, CDR1 is LGHNA and CDR2 YNFKEQ. The V end lost 3 bases, the J end lost 4 bases, and 13 bases lay between the germline ends. CDR3 length: 14 residues. The DNA for the CDR3 is TGTGCCAGCAGCCAGAGGGAGGACGGGTACGAGCAGTACTTC. Amino acid sequence: CASSQREDGYEQYF.

This clone has just a few counts. The chain carries TRBV7-9 and TRBJ2-7; 10 bases map to TRBD1. In germline, CDR1 is SEHNR, CDR2 FQNEAQ (reference sequence). Trimming took 4 bases from V and 5 from J; bases not matched to a gene: 5. The CDR3 has 14 residues. The DNA for the CDR3 is TGTGCCAGCAGCTCCGGGACAGGGGTCAACGAGCAGTACTTC. Translated: CASSSGTGVNEQYF.

This rearrangement joins TRBV6-1 to TRBJ1-6; D is possibly TRBD1 (6 bases). The germline V and J ends were trimmed by 8 bases and 7 bases, with 15 bases remaining between them. CDR1 is MNHNS, CDR2 SASEGT, per germline. The CDR3 runs to 14 residues. CDR3 loop: CASHWPGANSPLHF. DNA of the CDR3: TGTGCCAGCCATTGGCCAGGGGCCAATTCACCCCTCCACTTT.

J is TRBJ2-7 and V is TRBV2; D call uncertain. Germline CDR1 and CDR2: SNHLY and FYNNEI. V lost 4 bases and J 2 bases, leaving 9 bases between the germline ends. CDR3 length: 13 amino acids. The CDR3 coding sequence is TGTGCCAGCAGTGGCCGGGCCCCCTACGAGCAGTACTTC. It encodes CASSGRAPYEQYF.

A word on this clone: A much bigger clone sits one base away, suggesting this may be a read error. The rearrangement links TRBV7-7 to TRBJ2-2; D not certain. Germline values: CDR1 SSHAT, CDR2 FNYEAQ (reference sequence). The CDR3 length is 12 residues. The CDR3 here is CASSLDTGELFF. CDR3 DNA sequence: TGTGCTAGCAGCTTAGATACCGGGGAGCTGTTTTTT.

The genes are TRBV30 and TRBJ2-3; TRBD2 matches 7 bases. This CDR3 is 14 amino acids long. V lost 4 bases to trimming and J lost 2 bases; unmatched junction nucleotides: 6. The V gene's germline CDR1 is GTSNPN and CDR2 SVGIG (reference sequence). CDR3 coding DNA: TGTGCCTGGAAACAGCGGGGACCCACAGATACGCAGTATTTT. Translated: CAWKQRGPTDTQYF.

This clone is a singleton in its sample. This sequence joins TRBV6-6 and TRBJ2-2; 10 nucleotides align to TRBD2. CDR1 and CDR2 from the germline V gene are MNHNY and SVGAGI (reference sequence). This CDR3 region has 16 residues. After removal of 2 bases from V and 6 bases from J, the junction contained 6 bases not matched to a gene. CDR3 sequence: CASSYSGRATAGELFF. CDR3 coding DNA: TGTGCCAGCAGTTACAGCGGGAGGGCCACCGCCGGGGAGCTGTTTTTT.

J is TRBJ2-5 and V is TRBV18, with a weak D call TRBD2 (5 bases). This CDR3 has 13 amino acids. V was trimmed by 5 bases and J by 1 base, leaving 8 bases between them. The V gene's germline CDR1 is KGHSH and CDR2 LQKENI. CDR3 nucleotides: TGTGCCAGCTCAGTCACTAGCCAAGAGACCCAGTACTTC. Protein sequence: CASSVTSQETQYF.

This clone was seen only once. J is TRBJ1-6 and V is TRBV28; TRBD1 matches at 7 bases. CDR3 length: 16 residues. The V and J ends lost 6 bases and 7 bases, in that order; junction bases with no gene match: 12. Germline V gives CDR1 MDHEN, CDR2 SYDVKM. This CDR3 reads CASRKRTGQTNSPLHF. The CDR3 DNA reads as TGTGCCAGCAGGAAGCGTACGGGACAGACGAATTCACCCCTCCACTTT.

Only a few counts were recorded for this clone. This chain connects TRBV29-1 to TRBJ1-4, with no clear D. V was shortened by 4 bases and J by 7 bases, with 16 bases between the two germline ends. Germline V gene lookup returns CDR1 SQVTM and CDR2 ANQGSEA. CDR3 length: 14 amino acids. CDR3 amino acids: CSVAGVGGSEKLFF. The CDR3 coding sequence is TGCAGCGTTGCGGGAGTGGGCGGGAGTGAAAAACTGTTTTTT.

In nucleotides, the CDR3 is TGTGCCAGCAGTGAAGTGGACTCCTCCTCTGGGGCCAACGTCCTGACTTTC. Translating it yields CASSEVDSSSGANVLTF. This chain joins TRBV6-1 and TRBJ2-6; TRBD2 is a possible D gene (5 bases). Germline V gives CDR1 MNHNS, CDR2 SASEGT. The V end was cut by 1 base, the J end by 0 bases, with 10 bases between. This CDR3 spans 17 amino acids.